This record covers a single T cell receptor beta chain. Execution of the assay was at deep level. Assay: immunoSEQ multiplex PCR; the TCRdb copy retains only in-frame clones and omits some. Of 400,000 to 500,000 clones detected, about 79% appear once; the ten largest clones hold 10% to 15%. Donors were healthy HIV-negative adults without recent acute infections or vaccinations. Germline CDR1 SGHRS, CDR2 YFSETQ. V lost 2 bases, J lost 8 bases, and 16 bases lay in between. This CDR3 is built from 15 residues. The sample is drawn from a study of shared clonotypes between healthy human individuals. For the study at large: Researchers drew samples from two women and three men aged 18 to 49.

The specimen sequenced was PBMCs. The V call is TRBV5-1, the J call TRBJ1-4; D is unresolved. The receptor's source is a woman aged 40 to 50 in good health. Some clones in this sample may be carry-over from other donors' samples. The CDR3 coding sequence is TGCGCCAGCAGCTTAACCGGAACATTAGGGGAAAAACTGTTTTTT. This sequence encodes CASSLTGTLGEKLFF.